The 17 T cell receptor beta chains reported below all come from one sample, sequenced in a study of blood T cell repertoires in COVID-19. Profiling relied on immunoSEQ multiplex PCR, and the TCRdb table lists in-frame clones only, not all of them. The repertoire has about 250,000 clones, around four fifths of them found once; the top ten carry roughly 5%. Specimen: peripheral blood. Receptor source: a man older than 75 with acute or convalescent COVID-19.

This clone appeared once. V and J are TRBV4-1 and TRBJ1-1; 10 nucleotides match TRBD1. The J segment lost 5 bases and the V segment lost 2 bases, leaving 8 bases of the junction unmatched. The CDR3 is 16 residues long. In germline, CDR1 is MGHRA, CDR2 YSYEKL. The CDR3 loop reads CASSQHPGTGETEAFF. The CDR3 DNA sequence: TGCGCCAGCAGCCAACATCCCGGGACAGGGGAAACTGAAGCTTTCTTT.

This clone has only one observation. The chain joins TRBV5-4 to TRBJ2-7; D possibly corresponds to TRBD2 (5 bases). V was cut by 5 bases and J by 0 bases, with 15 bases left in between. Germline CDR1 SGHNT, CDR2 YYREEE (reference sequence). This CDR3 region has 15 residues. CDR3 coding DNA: TGTGCCAGCAGTTCTGCCGGGGTTAGCTCCTACGAGCAGTACTTC. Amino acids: CASSSAGVSSYEQYF.

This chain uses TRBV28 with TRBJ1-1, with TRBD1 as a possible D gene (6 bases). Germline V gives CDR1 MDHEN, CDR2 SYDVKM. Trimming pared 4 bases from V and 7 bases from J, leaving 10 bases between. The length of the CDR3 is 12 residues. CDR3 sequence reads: CASSSWTDEAFF. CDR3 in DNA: TGTGCCAGCAGTTCCTGGACAGATGAAGCTTTCTTT.

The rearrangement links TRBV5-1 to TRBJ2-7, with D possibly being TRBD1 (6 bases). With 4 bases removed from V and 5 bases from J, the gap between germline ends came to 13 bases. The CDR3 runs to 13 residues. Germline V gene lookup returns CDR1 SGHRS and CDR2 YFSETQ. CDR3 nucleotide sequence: TGCGCCAGCAGCAGGCCAGGGGACCACGAGCAGTACTTC. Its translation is CASSRPGDHEQYF.

The CDR3 DNA follows: TGTGCCAGCTCACCTACGACGGGACTCACGAACACCGGGGAGCTGTTTTTT. This encodes CASSPTTGLTNTGELFF. This chain uses TRBV18 with TRBJ2-2, with D maybe TRBD2 (6 bases). Trimming shortened V by 3 bases and J by 0 bases, and 14 bases separated the two germline ends. Germline V gene lookup returns CDR1 KGHSH and CDR2 LQKENI. The CDR3 extends over 17 amino acids.

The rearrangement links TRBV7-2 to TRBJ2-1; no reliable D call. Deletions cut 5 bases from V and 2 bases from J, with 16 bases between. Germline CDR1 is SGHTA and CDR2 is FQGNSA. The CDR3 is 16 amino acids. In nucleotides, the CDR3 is TGTGCCAGCAGCAAGGTGGTCGCGGCCGCCTACAATGAGCAGTTCTTC. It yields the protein CASSKVVAAAYNEQFF.

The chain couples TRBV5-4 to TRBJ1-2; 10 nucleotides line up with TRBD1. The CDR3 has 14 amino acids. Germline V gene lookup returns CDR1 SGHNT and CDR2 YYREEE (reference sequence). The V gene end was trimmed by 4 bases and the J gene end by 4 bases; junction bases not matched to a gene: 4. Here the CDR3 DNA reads TGTGCCAGCAGCCGGGACAGGGGCAGCTATGGCTACACCTTC. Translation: CASSRDRGSYGYTF.

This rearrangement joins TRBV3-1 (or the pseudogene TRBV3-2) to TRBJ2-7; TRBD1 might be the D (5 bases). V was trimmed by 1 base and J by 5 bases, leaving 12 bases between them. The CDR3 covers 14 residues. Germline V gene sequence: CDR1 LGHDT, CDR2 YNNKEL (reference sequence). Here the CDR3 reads CASSQAGIGDEQYF. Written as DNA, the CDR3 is TGTGCCAGCAGCCAAGCAGGGATTGGGGACGAGCAGTACTTC.

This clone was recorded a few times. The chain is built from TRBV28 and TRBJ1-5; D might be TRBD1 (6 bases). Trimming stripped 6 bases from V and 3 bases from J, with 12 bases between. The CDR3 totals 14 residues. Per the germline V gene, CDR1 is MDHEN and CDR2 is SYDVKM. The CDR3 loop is CASRPQGPNQPQHF. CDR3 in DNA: TGTGCCAGCAGGCCACAGGGACCCAATCAGCCCCAGCATTTT.

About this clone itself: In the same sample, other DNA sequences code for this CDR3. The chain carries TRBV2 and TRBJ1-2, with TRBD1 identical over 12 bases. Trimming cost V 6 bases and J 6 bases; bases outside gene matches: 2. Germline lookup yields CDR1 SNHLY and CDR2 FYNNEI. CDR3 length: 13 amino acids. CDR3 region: CASRGQGAHGYTF. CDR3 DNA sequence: TGTGCCAGCAGGGGACAGGGGGCGCATGGCTACACCTTC.

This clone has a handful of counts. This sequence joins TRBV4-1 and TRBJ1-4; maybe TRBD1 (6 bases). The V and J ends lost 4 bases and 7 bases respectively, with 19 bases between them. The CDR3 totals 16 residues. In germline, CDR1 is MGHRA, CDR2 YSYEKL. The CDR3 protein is CASSLAVGAVAEKLFF. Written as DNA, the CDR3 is TGCGCCAGCAGCCTCGCGGTGGGGGCCGTTGCTGAAAAACTGTTTTTT.

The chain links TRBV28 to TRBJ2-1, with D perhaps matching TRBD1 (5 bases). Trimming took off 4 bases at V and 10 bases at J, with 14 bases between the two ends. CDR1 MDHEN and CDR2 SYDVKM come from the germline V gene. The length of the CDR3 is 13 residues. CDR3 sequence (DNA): TGTGCCAGCAGTTCCCTCAGGGTCTGGGAGCAGTTCTTC. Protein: CASSSLRVWEQFF.

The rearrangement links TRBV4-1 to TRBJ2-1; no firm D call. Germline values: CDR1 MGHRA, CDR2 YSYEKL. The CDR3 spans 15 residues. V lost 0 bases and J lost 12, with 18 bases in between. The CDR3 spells CASSQDSGPAYGQFF. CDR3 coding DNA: TGCGCCAGCAGCCAAGATTCTGGGCCCGCATATGGGCAGTTCTTC.

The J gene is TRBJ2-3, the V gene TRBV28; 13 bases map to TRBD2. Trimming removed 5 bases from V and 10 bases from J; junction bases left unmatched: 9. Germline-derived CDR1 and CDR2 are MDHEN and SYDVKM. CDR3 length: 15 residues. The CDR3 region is CASSKLAGGSPAQYF. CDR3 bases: TGTGCCAGCAGTAAACTAGCGGGAGGGTCCCCTGCGCAGTATTTT.

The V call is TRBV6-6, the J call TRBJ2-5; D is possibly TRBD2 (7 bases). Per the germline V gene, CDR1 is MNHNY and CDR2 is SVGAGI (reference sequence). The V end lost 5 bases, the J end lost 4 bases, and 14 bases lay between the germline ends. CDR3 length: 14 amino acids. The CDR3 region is CASSPPGGLETQYF. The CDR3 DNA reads TGTGCCAGCAGTCCCCCGGGGGGCTTAGAGACCCAGTACTTC.

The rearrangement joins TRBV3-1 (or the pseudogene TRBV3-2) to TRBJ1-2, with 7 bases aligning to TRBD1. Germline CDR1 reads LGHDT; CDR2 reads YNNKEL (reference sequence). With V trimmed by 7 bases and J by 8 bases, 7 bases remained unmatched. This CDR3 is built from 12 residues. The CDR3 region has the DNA TGTGCCAGCATGCGACAGGGAAAGGGCTACACCTTC. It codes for CASMRQGKGYTF.

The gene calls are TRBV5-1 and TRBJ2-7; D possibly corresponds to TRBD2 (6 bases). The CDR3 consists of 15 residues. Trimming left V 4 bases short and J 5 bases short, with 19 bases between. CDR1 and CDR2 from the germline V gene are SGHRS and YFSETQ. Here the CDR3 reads CASSPGGPGWHEQYF. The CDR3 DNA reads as TGCGCCAGCAGCCCCGGGGGTCCAGGGTGGCACGAGCAGTACTTC.